This T cell receptor beta chain originates from a study of T cell responses to AZD1222 COVID-19 vaccine. Study-wide results and caveats: Repertoire sampling occurred only after the peak T cell response. Along spike, vaccine-associated CD4 TCRs were found throughout, with dominance at 160-218 and 743-854. Per reports, nearly half of all spike-specific TCRs target regions that are unmutated in variants.

Germline V gene sequence: CDR1 MDHEN, CDR2 SYDVKM. The CDR3 is 15 residues long. V lost 6 bases to trimming and J lost 4 bases, with 16 bases between them. As concerns this clone: Its antigen remains unidentified.

Sequencing used immunoSEQ multiplex PCR; TCRdb keeps in-frame clones, though not all of them. Seen here are some 140,000 clones, roughly 85% observed once, and the top ten hold approximately 8%. The sample was peripheral blood, taken 28 days after the second dose of the MenACWY control vaccine. The chain uses TRBV28 and TRBJ1-5; perhaps TRBD1 as D (5 bases). The clonotype was recovered from an adult who received the MenACWY meningococcal vaccine as a control. The chain's CDR3 is CASSPSGARNQPQHF. CDR3 bases: TGTGCCAGCAGCCCCTCCGGGGCACGGAATCAGCCCCAGCATTTT.